These 24 T cell receptor beta chains were sequenced from one sample in a study of OX40 agonist ivuxolimab in advanced cancers. TCRdb's table, derived via immunoSEQ multiplex PCR, lists solely in-frame clones and lacks some. The repertoire holds about 69,000 clones, with approximately 80% as singletons. The sequencing here drew on CD4+ or CD8+ T cells sorted from blood, taken in a trial of the OX40 agonist ivuxolimab. The receptors derive from an adult with an advanced solid tumor such as melanoma, head and neck, liver or kidney cancer.

V usage is TRBV21-1 and J usage is TRBJ2-3; TRBD2, as called in the table, went unchecked against the DNA. TRBV21-1 is deemed a pseudogene. The CDR3 loop spans 15 amino acids. In nucleotides, the CDR3 is TGTGCCAGCACCTCACTAGCGGGAGACTCAGATACGCAGTATTTT. Translation: CASTSLAGDSDTQYF.

This chain links TRBV25-1 with TRBJ2-5; weak D call: TRBD2 (5 bases). V gave up 0 bases and J gave up 5 bases, with 13 bases separating them. CDR1 and CDR2 (germline): MGHDK, SYGVNS. The CDR3 runs 15 residues. The CDR3, as DNA: TGTGCCAGCAGTGAATATCGCGGGTCGGGGGAGACCCAGTACTTC. It codes for CASSEYRGSGETQYF.

This clone was detected a few times. The chain couples TRBV5-4 to TRBJ2-2; D is unresolved. The CDR3 loop spans 14 amino acids. V lost 4 bases, J lost 6 bases, and 13 bases lay in between. Germline V lookup: CDR1 SGHNT, CDR2 YYREEE (reference sequence). As DNA, the CDR3 is TGTGCCAGCAGCGCCCCCGGAAAGGCCGGGGAGCTGTTTTTT. The encoded protein is CASSAPGKAGELFF.

The chain uses TRBV5-1 and TRBJ2-3; maybe TRBD2 (5 bases). CDR1 and CDR2 from the germline V gene are SGHRS and YFSETQ. The V gene lost 3 bases and the J gene lost 5 bases, with 16 bases spanning the gap. CDR3 length equals 15 residues. CDR3 nucleotide sequence: TGCGCCAGCAGCTACCAGACGGCCCGGGAAGATACGCAGTATTTT. Translated, it gives CASSYQTAREDTQYF.

This chain joins TRBV7-6 and TRBJ2-1; D possibly corresponds to TRBD2 (6 bases). V gave up 4 bases and J gave up 7 bases, with 17 bases separating them. Germline-derived CDR1 and CDR2 are SGHVS and FNYEAQ. This CDR3 contains 15 residues. The CDR3 loop reads CASSWPDGRGNEQFF. CDR3 DNA: TGTGCCAGCAGCTGGCCCGACGGGAGAGGAAATGAGCAGTTCTTC.

In its sample, this clone was seen once. This sequence joins TRBV5-1 and TRBJ2-3; 12 bases agree with TRBD2. The CDR3 extends over 17 amino acids. V gave up 5 bases and J gave up 0 bases; unmatched junction bases: 7. Germline V gives CDR1 SGHRS, CDR2 YFSETQ. The CDR3 bases are TGCGCCAGCAGACTAGCGGGAGGCCTACCTAGCACAGATACGCAGTATTTT. Translating it yields CASRLAGGLPSTDTQYF. Filled out from reference TRBV5-1 and TRBJ2-3, the complete variable domain reads KAGVTQTPRYLIKTRGQQVTLSCSPISGHRSVSWYQQTPGQGLQFLFEYFSETQRNKGNFPGRFSGRQFSNSRSEMNVSTLELGDSALYLCASRLAGGLPSTDTQYFGPGTRLTVL.

V gene TRBV6-6 combines with J gene TRBJ1-5, with D possibly TRBD1 on 6 matching bases. Trimming took 6 bases from V and 5 from J, leaving 20 bases between them. The CDR3 covers 16 residues. Germline CDR1 reads MNHNY; CDR2 reads SVGAGI (reference sequence). The CDR3 coding sequence is TGTGCCAGCAGCCCCTCCGGGACACAGATTCATCAGCCCCAGCATTTT. It translates to CASSPSGTQIHQPQHF.

CDR3 DNA sequence: TGTGCCAGCTCACCACCGGGTAGGGCCACGTCCTACACCTTC. It encodes CASSPPGRATSYTF. V is TRBV18 and J is TRBJ1-2; the D is unclear. This CDR3 spans 14 amino acids. Germline CDR1 KGHSH, CDR2 LQKENI. The V end lost 0 bases, the J end lost 10 bases, and 15 bases lay between the germline ends.

The genes are TRBV29-1 and TRBJ2-7; unclear D gene. V shed 4 bases and J shed 2 bases, with 15 bases lying between them. Germline V gene data show CDR1 as SQVTM and CDR2 as ANQGSEA. The CDR3 extends over 14 amino acids. DNA of the CDR3: TGCAGCGTTGTGGAGAAGGGTTTTGCCTACGAGCAGTACTTC. As protein: CSVVEKGFAYEQYF.

The chain combines TRBV5-1 with TRBJ2-3; 8 bases align to TRBD2. The ends lost 1 base at V and 6 bases at J; junction bases unmatched: 7. Per germline, CDR1 SGHRS and CDR2 YFSETQ. There are 15 residues in the CDR3. CDR3 sequence (DNA): TGCGCCAGCAGCTTGTTTACCGGGGGGGCCGATACGCAGTATTTT. Translated: CASSLFTGGADTQYF.

A few counts support this clone. The chain is built from TRBV14 and TRBJ1-1; the D gene is possibly TRBD1 (5 bases). The CDR3 consists of 12 residues. Germline-derived CDR1 and CDR2 are SGHDN and FVKESK. Trimming shortened V by 0 bases and J by 11 bases, and 10 bases separated the two germline ends. The CDR3: CASSQDPAGAFF. The CDR3 coding sequence is TGTGCCAGCAGCCAAGATCCGGCAGGGGCTTTCTTT.

The J gene is TRBJ1-2, the V gene TRBV5-1; D may be TRBD1 (6 bases). CDR1 is SGHRS, CDR2 YFSETQ, per germline. The ends were cut back, 2 bases at V and 4 bases at J, with 12 bases in the middle. The CDR3 has 14 amino acids. This chain's CDR3 is CASSLQGTLYGYTF. The CDR3, as DNA: TGCGCCAGCAGCTTACAGGGTACCCTCTATGGCTACACCTTC.

Only a few counts were recorded for this clone. The genes are TRBV19 and TRBJ2-5; D uncertain. Germline V gives CDR1 LNHDA, CDR2 SQIVND (reference sequence). The CDR3 consists of 14 residues. V gave up 3 bases and J gave up 3 bases, with 11 bases separating them. For the CDR3, the DNA is TGTGCCAGTAGTATTATGACTGGAAAAGAGACCCAGTACTTC. Its translation is CASSIMTGKETQYF. Combining the CDR3 with reference TRBV19 and TRBJ2-5 gives the whole variable domain DGGITQSPKYLFRKEGQNVTLSCEQNLNHDAMYWYRQDPGQGLRLIYYSQIVNDFQKGDIAEGYSVSREKKESFPLTVTSAQKNPTAFYLCASSIMTGKETQYFGPGTRLLVL.

The rearrangement links TRBV28 to TRBJ2-2; 10 nucleotides line up with TRBD2. This CDR3 spans 17 amino acids. Germline V CDR1 and CDR2: MDHEN, SYDVKM. The V segment lost 6 bases and the J segment 3 bases; nucleotides outside the gene matches: 10. The CDR3 sequence: CASRNLLAGGDTGELFF. In DNA, the CDR3 is TGTGCCAGCAGGAACCTTTTAGCGGGAGGTGACACCGGGGAGCTGTTTTTT.

This clone was recorded once. The chain links TRBV30 to TRBJ2-3, with D maybe TRBD2 (8 bases). CDR1 GTSNPN and CDR2 SVGIG come from the germline V gene (reference sequence). Trimming removed 4 bases from V and 5 bases from J, with 22 bases in between. The CDR3 spans 16 residues. The DNA of the CDR3 is TGTGCCTGGACTAGGGGGACTAGGGGGCGAAGAGATACGCAGTATTTT. It specifies CAWTRGTRGRRDTQYF.

This chain links TRBV5-5 with TRBJ2-7, with TRBD1 matching over 7 bases. V gave up 2 bases and J gave up 5 bases; unmatched junction bases: 10. The CDR3 has 15 residues. Germline lookup yields CDR1 SGHKS and CDR2 YYEKEE (reference sequence). Written as DNA, the CDR3 is TGTGCCAGCAGCTTAATAGGACAGGCCTCACACGAGCAGTACTTC. Its protein product is CASSLIGQASHEQYF.

The gene calls are TRBV25-1 and TRBJ2-1, with D hard to call. From germline, CDR1 is MGHDK and CDR2 SYGVNS. The CDR3 is made up of 16 amino acids. Trimming removed 5 bases at V and 0 bases at J, with 14 bases between. The CDR3 protein is CASSKQQLSSYNEQFF. The CDR3 DNA follows: TGTGCCAGCAGTAAACAGCAGCTTAGCTCCTACAATGAGCAGTTCTTC.

V is TRBV18 and J is TRBJ2-7; 14 bases agree with TRBD2. Germline lookup yields CDR1 KGHSH and CDR2 LQKENI. This CDR3 comprises 19 residues. V was pared by 1 base and J by 1 base, with 9 bases of the junction left unmatched. In DNA, the CDR3 is TGTGCCAGCTCACCACGGGTCACCGGGACTAGCGGGAGATCCTACGAGCAGTACTTC. It specifies CASSPRVTGTSGRSYEQYF.

This clone was detected once. The chain employs TRBV5-1 and TRBJ2-3, with 8 bases identical to TRBD2. Trimming removed 2 bases from V and 1 base from J; junction bases left unmatched: 3. Looked up from germline, CDR1 is SGHRS and CDR2 is YFSETQ. The CDR3 contains 15 residues. The CDR3 sequence is CASSLRGLGTDTQYF. Written as DNA, the CDR3 is TGCGCCAGCAGCTTAAGGGGACTAGGCACAGATACGCAGTATTTT.

V and J are TRBV2 and TRBJ2-7, with D possibly being TRBD2 (6 bases). From germline, CDR1 is SNHLY and CDR2 FYNNEI. The CDR3 is 14 amino acids. Trimming cost V 9 bases and J 0 bases, with 15 bases left between them. CDR3 in amino acids: CASFRGGSSYEQYF. As DNA, the CDR3 is TGTGCCAGTTTTAGAGGAGGGAGCTCCTACGAGCAGTACTTC.

The V and J genes are TRBV30 and TRBJ1-1; no firm D call. V was shortened by 0 bases and J by 6 bases, with 17 bases between the two germline ends. Per the germline V gene, CDR1 is GTSNPN and CDR2 is SVGIG (reference sequence). The CDR3 extends over 15 amino acids. This CDR3 reads CAWSVQGLQIPEAFF. The CDR3 DNA follows: TGTGCCTGGAGTGTACAAGGGCTACAAATCCCTGAAGCTTTCTTT.

The J gene is TRBJ1-2, the V gene TRBV27, with D uncertain. The CDR3 sequence is 13 residues long. Trimming took 7 bases from V and 4 from J, leaving 13 bases between them. Per germline, CDR1 MNHEY and CDR2 SMNVEV (reference sequence). The DNA of the CDR3 is TGTGCCAGCACCAAAACATCCTCCTATGGCTACACCTTC. Protein: CASTKTSSYGYTF.

The chain links TRBV28 to TRBJ2-7; perhaps TRBD2 as D (6 bases). The CDR3 spans 14 residues. V was clipped by 6 bases and J by 2 bases, with 14 bases between them. Per the germline V gene, CDR1 is MDHEN and CDR2 is SYDVKM. CDR3 bases: TGTGCCAGCAGCGGGACTCCTTCCCCCTACGAGCAGTACTTC. Protein: CASSGTPSPYEQYF.

The genes are TRBV7-9 and TRBJ1-2; no reliable D call. With 5 bases removed from V and 10 bases from J, the gap between germline ends came to 17 bases. CDR3 length equals 13 residues. From germline, CDR1 is SEHNR and CDR2 FQNEAQ (reference sequence). This CDR3 is CASSHPGGRDYTF. The CDR3 DNA reads as TGTGCCAGCAGCCATCCAGGCGGGAGAGACTACACCTTC. Full variable domain (rest looked up from reference TRBV7-9 and TRBJ1-2): DTGVSQNPRHKITKRGQNVTFRCDPISEHNRLYWYRQTLGQGPEFLTYFQNEAQLEKSRLLSDRFSAERPKGSFSTLEIQRTEQGDSAMYLCASSHPGGRDYTFGSGTRLTVV.